The clone carrying this TCR beta chain was counted a few times. TCRdb reprocessed the 5' RACE reads with MiXCR, giving one entry per CDR3 protein. The sample carries 400,000 or so distinct CDR3 sequences, 11% recorded once. Germline loops: CDR1 SGHTA, CDR2 FQGNSA. This CDR3 is built from 16 residues. V was shortened by 5 bases and J by 3 bases, with 16 bases between the two germline ends. The data are from a study of T cells after yellow fever vaccination. The source is a man aged 18-30 years who received the YFV17D yellow fever vaccine. This rearrangement joins TRBV7-2 to TRBJ2-2; D might be TRBD1 (5 bases). The sample was PBMCs, taken on the day of the first yellow fever vaccination. CDR3 in DNA: TGTGCCAGCAGCCCTTCCAAGGGGATTGACACCGGGGAGCTGTTTTTT. This codes for CASSPSKGIDTGELFF. Together with reference TRBV7-2 and TRBJ2-2, the CDR3 gives the full variable domain: GAGVSQSPSNKVTEKGKDVELRCDPISGHTALYWYRQSLGQGLEFLIYFQGNSAPDKSGLPSDRFSAERTGGSVSTLTIQRTQQEDSAVYLCASSPSKGIDTGELFFGEGSRLTVL.